These T cell receptor beta chains were read from a single sample in a study of blood T cell repertoires in COVID-19. This table comes from immunoSEQ multiplex PCR, and its TCRdb copy is limited to in-frame clones, with some not included. The repertoire holds 390,000 or so clones, over 80% seen once, with over 4.5% in the top ten. The sequencing input was PBMCs or T cells enriched from blood (not recorded which). These receptor sequences come from a woman aged 50 to 60 who had recovered from COVID-19. Both conserved end residues are trimmed from each CDR3.

v_call	cdr3_aa
TRBV21-1	ASTTGGRLSNQPQH
TRBV7-9	ASSLGGLRTDTQY
TRBV24-1	ATSDPSPTSGNEQF
TRBV5-6	ASSLGRQGALYEQY
TRBV7-6	ASSLVSGRQYNEQF
TRBV4-2	ASSLGLDTYNEQF
TRBV18	ASSPGGNNQPQH
TRBV18	ASSSANRAGEAF
TRBV10-3	AIRPLGGQEAF
TRBV6-5	ASSYVRQARNTEAF
TRBV5-1	ASSLDQGNTEAF
TRBV10-3	AISADWSSYNEQF
TRBV7-9	ASSPGQGVYGYT
TRBV29-1	SVVRSASLYEQY
TRBV10-3	AISGGAATDTQY
TRBV24-1	ATSDHSTGKAF
TRBV18	ASSPPGVSGANVLT
TRBV27	ASSLLGATEAF
TRBV7-2	ASSLAARDTDTQY
TRBV7-3	ASSLGASGSSYNEQF
TRBV7-9	ASSLDPGVFFEQY
TRBV7-7	ASSAYGTSGSNEQF
TRBV12-3/TRBV12-4	ASRSGANYGYT
TRBV19	ASSAIQGRDGYT
TRBV9	ASSVAYSQDEQY
TRBV19	ASSTDRVGNQPQH
TRBV4-1	ASSQLYRSGQPQH
TRBV9	ASSVTGTNGNSPLH
TRBV7-9	ASSSQGAGSPYSYT
TRBV5-1	ASSLRTSGTDTQY